These T cell receptor beta chains were read from a single sample in a study of post-analysis software for immune sequencing data. TCRdb ran MiXCR on the PCR reads and lists one entry per CDR3 protein. This table has about 430,000 distinct CDR3 sequences, roughly 38% appearing once. Input material: blood. The receptors stem from a girl aged 2 to 9 with multiple sclerosis. Each CDR3 is given with its conserved first and last residue. A D gene is named only where the DNA matches it firmly. Only part of the rows carry a size: once, few, many, or a class if the clone is expanded.

D gene,clone size,J gene,V gene,CDR3 protein,CDR3 DNA
NA,NA,TRBJ1-4,TRBV29-1,CSVRDEKLFF,TGCAGCGTGAGAGATGAAAAACTGTTTTTT
TRBD1,NA,TRBJ1-5,TRBV6-5,CASSPYRGSQPQHF,TGTGCCAGCAGTCCCTACAGGGGGTCACAGCCCCAGCATTTT
TRBD2,few,TRBJ2-1,TRBV7-8,CASSRTSGFDEQFF,TGTGCCAGCTCAAGGACTAGCGGTTTCGATGAGCAGTTCTTC
TRBD2,NA,TRBJ2-4,TRBV7-2,CASSFWTSESNIQYF,TGTGCCAGCAGCTTTTGGACTAGCGAATCGAACATTCAGTACTTC
NA,NA,TRBJ2-4,TRBV18,CASSTGLAKNIHYF,TGTGCCAGCTCGACGGGTCTAGCCAAAAACATTCACTACTTC
NA,NA,TRBJ2-5,TRBV6-6,CASSYSGGGAEETQYF,TGTGCCAGCAGTTACTCGGGAGGGGGGGCCGAAGAGACCCAGTACTTC
TRBD2,NA,TRBJ2-5,TRBV20-1,CSVHATSGSLYKQYF,TGCAGTGTCCACGCGACTAGCGGGTCTCTCTACAAGCAGTACTTC
TRBD1,NA,TRBJ1-2,TRBV12-3/TRBV12-4,CASSIGQGQGVGYTF,TGTGCCAGCAGTATAGGACAGGGGCAAGGGGTTGGCTACACCTTC
NA,NA,TRBJ2-3,TRBV5-1,CASSPFWGGGSDTQYF,TGCGCCAGCAGCCCGTTCTGGGGAGGAGGTTCAGATACGCAGTATTTT
TRBD1,once,TRBJ2-3,TRBV9,CASSTGTGSSTDTQYF,TGTGCCAGCAGCACCGGGACAGGATCCTCCACAGATACGCAGTATTTT
NA,many,TRBJ1-2,TRBV6-5,CASSPGGGYTF,TGTGCCAGCAGTCCCGGAGGGGGCTACACCTTC
NA,NA,TRBJ1-5,TRBV27,CASSLAGARYSNQPQHF,TGTGCCAGCAGTTTGGCCGGAGCAAGGTATAGCAATCAGCCCCAGCATTTT
NA,NA,TRBJ2-1,TRBV2,CASKAIRGANNEQFF,TGTGCCAGCAAGGCGATCAGGGGGGCCAACAATGAGCAGTTCTTC
NA,few,TRBJ2-5,TRBV29-1,CSVEGAAPDIETQYF,TGCAGCGTTGAAGGCGCCGCACCTGATATAGAGACCCAGTACTTC
TRBD1,many,TRBJ2-7,TRBV5-1,CASSLESRDRRYEQYF,TGCGCCAGCAGCTTGGAGAGCCGGGACAGAAGATACGAGCAGTACTTC
TRBD2,NA,TRBJ2-1,TRBV18,CASSRPGGEQFF,TGTGCCAGCTCACGGCCGGGAGGTGAGCAGTTCTTC
NA,few,TRBJ1-5,TRBV10-3,CAISDQGNQPQHF,TGTGCCATCAGCGATCAGGGAAATCAGCCCCAGCATTTT
TRBD1,once,TRBJ1-2,TRBV28,CASSPVDRGDGYTF,TGTGCCAGCAGCCCTGTGGACAGGGGAGATGGCTACACCTTC
TRBD1,few,TRBJ1-6,TRBV7-8,CASSGQVRRPLHF,TGTGCCAGCTCTGGACAGGTCCGCCGGCCCCTCCACTTT
NA,NA,TRBJ1-2,TRBV5-1,CASSFKGEDYGYTF,TGCGCCAGCAGCTTCAAGGGGGAGGACTATGGCTACACCTTC
TRBD1,NA,TRBJ1-5,TRBV6-5,CASSLPGQGASNQPQHF,TGTGCCAGCAGTTTACCCGGACAGGGGGCAAGCAATCAGCCCCAGCATTTT
NA,NA,TRBJ2-7,TRBV20-1,CSASSPPQYF,TGCAGTGCTAGTAGTCCCCCCCAGTACTTC